Listed here are 8 T cell receptor beta chains from one sample, sequenced in a study of blood T cell repertoires in COVID-19. Produced via immunoSEQ multiplex PCR; TCRdb's table is partial and in-frame only. The sample yields around 93,000 clones, around 90% seen once. Sequenced material: peripheral blood. Receptors originate from a man at least 80 years old with acute or convalescent COVID-19.

The chain carries TRBV9 and TRBJ2-1, with D unclear. Germline assignment: CDR1 SGDLS and CDR2 YYNGEE. The CDR3 is 16 residues long. Between the trimmed V and J ends, which lost 6 bases and 4 bases, there was a span of 20 bases. CDR3 region: CASISTLPISYNEQFF. CDR3 nucleotides: TGTGCCAGCATTTCGACTCTACCTATTTCTTACAATGAGCAGTTCTTC.

The V gene is TRBV19, the J gene TRBJ1-5, with 8 bases aligning to TRBD1. Germline V gene sequence: CDR1 LNHDA, CDR2 SQIVND (reference sequence). The CDR3 runs to 18 residues. J was trimmed by 3 bases and V by 4 bases; bases with no gene match: 14. The CDR3 bases are TGTGCCAGTAGTAAGTCGAGACAGGGGTTGAGGGACAATCAGCCCCAGCATTTT. Translating it yields CASSKSRQGLRDNQPQHF.

The chain is built from TRBV28 and TRBJ1-1; tentative D call: TRBD1 (6 bases). With 5 bases removed from V and 2 bases from J, the gap between germline ends came to 21 bases. The CDR3 loop spans 17 amino acids. Germline values: CDR1 MDHEN, CDR2 SYDVKM. The CDR3 loop reads CASSPYRTQGKNTEAFF. In DNA, the CDR3 is TGTGCCAGCAGTCCTTACCGAACGCAGGGGAAAAACACTGAAGCTTTCTTT.

This clone was seen a single time. The sample carries other DNA sequences with the same CDR3. This sequence joins TRBV19 and TRBJ2-6; 7 nucleotides align to TRBD1. Trimming cost V 6 bases and J 3 bases; bases outside gene matches: 5. This CDR3 has 15 amino acids. Per the germline V gene, CDR1 is LNHDA and CDR2 is SQIVND (reference sequence). CDR3 DNA: TGTGCCAGTAGACGACAGGGATTTGGGGCCAACGTCCTGACTTTC. Its translation is CASRRQGFGANVLTF. The entire variable domain, with the rest obtained from reference TRBV19 and TRBJ2-6, is as follows: DGGITQSPKYLFRKEGQNVTLSCEQNLNHDAMYWYRQDPGQGLRLIYYSQIVNDFQKGDIAEGYSVSREKKESFPLTVTSAQKNPTAFYLCASRRQGFGANVLTFGAGSRLTVL.

The V call is TRBV27, the J call TRBJ1-2, with no clear D. Germline V gives CDR1 MNHEY, CDR2 SMNVEV (reference sequence). V lost 7 bases to trimming and J lost 2 bases, with 11 bases between them. The CDR3 is 13 residues long. CDR3 residues: CASKPPGNYGYTF. Written as DNA, the CDR3 is TGTGCCAGCAAACCCCCGGGAAACTATGGCTACACCTTC.

The chain has TRBV27 and TRBJ1-1, with 8 positions matching TRBD1. In germline, CDR1 is MNHEY, CDR2 SMNVEV (reference sequence). The CDR3 consists of 15 residues. Trimming took 4 bases from V and 1 from J; bases not matched to a gene: 5. The CDR3 nucleotides are TGTGCCAGCAGTTCATATGGACAGGGGAACACTGAAGCTTTCTTT. This gives the protein CASSSYGQGNTEAFF.

J is TRBJ2-1 and V is TRBV5-1; 8 bases are a match to TRBD2. The CDR3 is 15 amino acids. CDR1 and CDR2 from the germline V gene are SGHRS and YFSETQ. V trimming: 0 bases; J trimming: 5 bases; junction bases outside the gene matches: 4. CDR3: CASSLGAGAHNEQFF. The CDR3, as DNA: TGCGCCAGCAGCTTGGGAGCGGGAGCCCACAATGAGCAGTTCTTC.

This chain uses TRBV27 with TRBJ1-4, with TRBD1 as a possible D gene (6 bases). This CDR3 comprises 15 residues. Trimming stripped 4 bases from V and 10 bases from J, with 19 bases between. Germline V lookup: CDR1 MNHEY, CDR2 SMNVEV (reference sequence). This CDR3 is CASSSDINLGGKLFF. The CDR3 region has the DNA TGTGCCAGCAGTTCGGACATCAACCTAGGGGGAAAACTGTTTTTT.